These 13 T cell receptor beta chains originate from one sample sequenced in a study of blood T cell repertoires in COVID-19. The assay was immunoSEQ multiplex PCR, and TCRdb's table has in-frame clones only and misses some. The data hold a few hundred thousand clones, with 75% to 90% observed a single time. Sequencing was done on a sample of peripheral blood. The origin of the receptors is a human donor in a cohort sampled during active COVID-19.

A note on this clone: One end of the junction varies from germline; a read error may be responsible. The chain employs TRBV25-1 and TRBJ1-2; D is possibly TRBD1 (6 bases). Germline assignment: CDR1 MGHDK and CDR2 SYGVNS. CDR3 length: 12 residues. The CDR3: CASSRGPYDYTF. DNA of the CDR3: TGTGCCAGCAGCAGGGGCCCCTATGACTACACCTTC.

The chain has TRBV6-6 and TRBJ1-1; D perhaps matches TRBD1 (5 bases). V lost 2 bases to trimming and J lost 4 bases, with 14 bases between them. CDR1 MNHNY and CDR2 SVGAGI come from the germline V gene (reference sequence). This CDR3 contains 15 residues. The CDR3 coding sequence is TGTGCCAGCAGTTACGATGGGGGGAGTGCCACTGAAGCTTTCTTT. Residues: CASSYDGGSATEAFF.

V and J are TRBV28 and TRBJ1-2, with D perhaps TRBD1 (6 bases). The CDR3 runs to 11 residues. CDR1 and CDR2 from the germline V gene are MDHEN and SYDVKM. V lost 10 bases and J lost 4, with 10 bases in between. The CDR3 is CATRDIYGYTF. The CDR3 coding sequence is TGTGCCACCCGGGACATCTATGGCTACACCTTC.

The rearrangement links TRBV6-1 to TRBJ1-1; 8 bases line up with TRBD1. J lost 7 bases, V lost 2 bases, and 9 bases had no gene match. The CDR3 is 15 residues long. Germline V gene lookup returns CDR1 MNHNS and CDR2 SASEGT. The CDR3 loop is CASSETRGRGGEAFF. The CDR3 DNA is TGTGCCAGCAGTGAAACCAGGGGGCGAGGTGGTGAAGCTTTCTTT.

The chain is built from TRBV4-3 and TRBJ2-1; D ambiguous. Germline CDR1 and CDR2: LGHNA and YSLEER. V was cut by 5 bases and J by 9 bases, with 11 bases left in between. The CDR3 length is 12 residues. The CDR3 is CASSSPRGEQFF. The CDR3 DNA reads TGCGCCAGCAGCTCACCTCGAGGTGAGCAGTTCTTC.

V is TRBV27 and J is TRBJ2-1; 15 nucleotides align to TRBD2. CDR3 size: 17 residues. Germline V gives CDR1 MNHEY, CDR2 SMNVEV (reference sequence). Trimming cost V 5 bases and J 5 bases; bases outside gene matches: 7. As DNA, the CDR3 is TGTGCCAGCAGTCCTGGGACTAGCGGGAGGCCGGACAATGAGCAGTTCTTC. Its protein product is CASSPGTSGRPDNEQFF.

Ten or more counts support this clone. V gene TRBV11-2 combines with J gene TRBJ2-1; tentatively, D is TRBD2 (6 bases). The CDR3 has 16 amino acids. The V end was cut by 1 base, the J end by 6 bases, with 16 bases between. Germline V lookup: CDR1 SGHAT, CDR2 FQNNGV. The DNA of the CDR3 is TGTGCCAGCAGCTTAGGCGGGACGCTAACCGGCAATGAGCAGTTCTTC. Amino acids: CASSLGGTLTGNEQFF.

This chain joins TRBV7-9 and TRBJ1-3, with a possible D match to TRBD1 (6 bases). Trimming pared 3 bases from V and 0 bases from J, leaving 9 bases between. The CDR3 is 15 amino acids. Germline CDR1 and CDR2: SEHNR and FQNEAQ (reference sequence). The CDR3 region has the DNA TGTGCCAGCAGCTTCCGAGGGGGCTCTGGAAACACCATATATTTT. This gives the protein CASSFRGGSGNTIYF.

This clone occurred a few times. The chain has TRBV27 and TRBJ2-3; 8 bases are a match to TRBD2. The CDR3 runs 15 residues. Germline V gene data show CDR1 as MNHEY and CDR2 as SMNVEV (reference sequence). With 4 bases clipped from V and 3 bases from J, the junction kept 6 bases outside the gene matches. CDR3 sequence reads: CASSYRAGVTDTQYF. The CDR3 nucleotides read TGTGCCAGCAGTTACCGAGCGGGAGTGACAGATACGCAGTATTTT.

This rearrangement joins TRBV5-1 to TRBJ2-7; D might be TRBD2 (6 bases). V was trimmed by 5 bases and J by 5 bases, leaving 20 bases between them. In germline, CDR1 is SGHRS, CDR2 YFSETQ. The CDR3 is 15 amino acids. CDR3 sequence: CASRPGGTLSNEQYF. CDR3 coding DNA: TGCGCCAGCAGACCCGGCGGGACCCTGAGTAACGAGCAGTACTTC.

The chain is built from TRBV7-2 and TRBJ2-2; a weak D match, TRBD2 (5 bases). Germline CDR1 and CDR2: SGHTA and FQGNSA. The CDR3 loop spans 19 amino acids. V lost 3 bases to trimming and J lost 2 bases, with 22 bases between them. The CDR3 loop reads CASSLEANAADRNTGELFF. CDR3 bases: TGTGCCAGCAGCTTGGAGGCCAATGCGGCAGACCGCAACACCGGGGAGCTGTTTTTT.

J is TRBJ1-3 and V is TRBV19; D unresolved. CDR3 size: 12 residues. From germline, CDR1 is LNHDA and CDR2 SQIVND (reference sequence). V lost 8 bases to trimming and J lost 6 bases, with 11 bases between them. DNA for the CDR3: TGTGCCAGTGAGGACTTTGCAAACACCATATATTTT. Translating it yields CASEDFANTIYF.

The genes are TRBV4-3 and TRBJ1-3; 7 bases are shared with TRBD1. Germline V gene sequence: CDR1 LGHNA, CDR2 YSLEER. V lost 2 bases and J lost 2; bases outside the gene matches: 3. The CDR3 is 15 amino acids. CDR3 nucleotide sequence: TGCGCCAGCAGCCAAACAGGGGATGCTGGAAACACCATATATTTT. Translation: CASSQTGDAGNTIYF.